This T cell receptor beta chain was recovered during a study of blood T cell repertoires in COVID-19. The wider study: Both acute and convalescent COVID-19 samples were obtained from the United States, Italy and Spain. The analysed material was cDNA or gDNA that came from T cells, B-cell-depleted T cells, or PBMCs.

The protocol was immunoSEQ multiplex PCR, while the TCRdb copy is restricted to in-frame clones and leaves out a portion. Of 150,000 or so clones listed, roughly four fifths are singletons. The V gene end was trimmed by 3 bases and the J gene end by 8 bases; junction bases not matched to a gene: 6. The CDR3 is 13 amino acids. Germline CDR1 and CDR2: MNHNS and SASEGT. The sequencing sample was made of peripheral blood. This TCR was recovered from an elderly woman with active or convalescent COVID-19. This sequence joins TRBV6-1 and TRBJ1-2; 7 positions match TRBD1. The CDR3, as DNA: TGTGCCAGCAGTGAGACAGGGTTGAACGGCTACACCTTC. Protein product: CASSETGLNGYTF.